Listed below are T cell receptor beta chains from one sample, sequenced in a study of blood T cell repertoires in COVID-19. Some clones are missing from TCRdb's copy, which holds only in-frame ones; the method was immunoSEQ multiplex PCR. Here the sample spans some 160,000 clones, roughly nine tenths being singletons. Sequencing input: peripheral blood. The receptors were sampled from a man aged 55-75 years with acute or convalescent COVID-19. Each CDR3 is given with its conserved first and last residue. The D gene is left open where the match is weak. Clone size is stated in some rows and not others, as once, few, many or a class when expanded.

J gene | V gene | D gene | clone size | CDR3 protein | CDR3 DNA
TRBJ1-4 | TRBV29-1 | - | - | CSVGVGVEKLFF | TGCAGCGTTGGAGTAGGGGTGGAAAAACTGTTTTTT
TRBJ1-1 | TRBV2 | - | - | CTSSTGNTEAFF | TGTACCAGCAGTACAGGGAACACTGAAGCTTTCTTT
TRBJ1-1 | TRBV19 | - | - | CASSLPLQMNTEAFF | TGTGCCAGTAGTTTGCCCTTACAGATGAACACTGAAGCTTTCTTT
TRBJ1-3 | TRBV9 | TRBD1 | - | CASSVSDRVVGNTIYF | TGTGCCAGCAGCGTTTCCGACAGGGTGGTCGGAAACACCATATATTTT
TRBJ1-2 | TRBV7-9 | TRBD1 | - | CASSGQGQVYGYTF | TGTGCCAGCAGCGGACAGGGCCAAGTCTATGGCTACACCTTC
TRBJ1-6 | TRBV12-5 | - | - | CASGLAVSGGNNSPLHF | TGTGCTAGTGGTTTGGCGGTCAGCGGGGGTAATAATTCACCCCTCCACTTT
TRBJ2-2 | TRBV3-1/TRBV3-2 | - | few | CASSQRVGELFF | TGTGCCAGCAGCCAGAGGGTCGGGGAGCTGTTTTTT
TRBJ1-1 | TRBV12-3/TRBV12-4 | - | - | CASSLVYGGQAFF | TGTGCCAGCAGTTTAGTCTACGGGGGGCAAGCTTTCTTT
TRBJ1-1 | TRBV18 | TRBD1 | - | CASSPDRGPVNTEAFF | TGTGCCAGCTCACCCGACAGGGGGCCCGTGAACACTGAAGCTTTCTTT
TRBJ1-5 | TRBV4-2 | - | - | CASSREVAGNQPQHF | TGTGCCAGCAGCCGCGAGGTTGCTGGAAATCAGCCCCAGCATTTT
TRBJ1-5 | TRBV7-8 | - | - | CASSLGQAQLHQPQHF | TGTGCCAGCAGCTTAGGGCAGGCTCAGCTCCATCAGCCCCAGCATTTT
TRBJ2-3 | TRBV18 | TRBD2 | - | CASSPRGSGVDTQYF | TGTGCCAGCTCACCTCGGGGTAGCGGGGTAGATACGCAGTATTTT
TRBJ2-2 | TRBV6-5 | - | - | CAAAGGATGELFF | TGTGCGGCCGCTGGGGGGGCCACCGGGGAGCTGTTTTTT
TRBJ1-6 | TRBV13 | - | - | CASSLGQNSYNSPLHF | TGTGCCAGCAGCTTAGGCCAGAACTCCTATAATTCACCCCTCCACTTT
TRBJ1-5 | TRBV9 | - | - | CASSGAGSYQPQHF | TGTGCCAGCAGCGGGGCGGGCTCGTATCAGCCCCAGCATTTT
TRBJ1-1 | TRBV6-5 | - | - | CASSYTGNTEAFF | TGTGCCAGCAGTTACACCGGGAACACTGAAGCTTTCTTT
TRBJ1-6 | TRBV5-1 | - | - | CASSGGRLSNSPLHF | TGCGCCAGCTCGGGAGGGCGGCTGTCGAATTCACCCCTCCACTTT
TRBJ1-5 | TRBV6-5 | - | - | CASRGSSNQPQHF | TGTGCCAGCAGGGGCAGCAGCAATCAGCCCCAGCATTTT
TRBJ1-6 | TRBV25-1 | TRBD1 | - | CASSSPGQGEGSPLHF | TGTGCCAGCAGTTCCCCGGGACAGGGGGAGGGTTCACCCCTCCACTTT
TRBJ2-6 | TRBV7-9 | - | - | CASSLALGLGANVLTF | TGTGCCAGCAGCTTAGCGTTGGGCCTTGGGGCCAACGTCCTGACTTTC
TRBJ2-1 | TRBV7-9 | TRBD1 | - | CASSLEGTGYNEQFF | TGTGCCAGCAGCTTAGAGGGGACAGGATACAATGAGCAGTTCTTC
TRBJ1-2 | TRBV10-3 | TRBD1 | few | CAISDRGRGEGYTF | TGTGCCATCAGTGACAGGGGGCGCGGTGAGGGCTACACCTTC
TRBJ2-2 | TRBV18 | TRBD1 | - | CASEWTGLDTGELFF | TGTGCCAGCGAGTGGACAGGGTTGGACACCGGGGAGCTGTTTTTT
TRBJ1-1 | TRBV6-5 | TRBD1 | - | CASSGTGGYNTEAFF | TGTGCCAGCAGCGGGACAGGGGGCTATAACACTGAAGCTTTCTTT